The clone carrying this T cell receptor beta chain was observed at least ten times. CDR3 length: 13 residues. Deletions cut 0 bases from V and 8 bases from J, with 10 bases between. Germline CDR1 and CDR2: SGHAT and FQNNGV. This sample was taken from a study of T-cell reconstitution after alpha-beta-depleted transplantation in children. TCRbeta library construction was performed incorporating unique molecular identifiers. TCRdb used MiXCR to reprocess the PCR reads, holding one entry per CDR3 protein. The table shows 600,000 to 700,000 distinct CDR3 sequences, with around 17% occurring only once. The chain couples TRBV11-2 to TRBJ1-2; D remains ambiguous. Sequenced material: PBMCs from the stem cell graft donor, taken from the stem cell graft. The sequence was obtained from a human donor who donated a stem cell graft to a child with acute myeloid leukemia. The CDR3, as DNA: TGTGCCAGCAGCTTAGATTGGGCAGGCGGCTACACCTTC. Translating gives CASSLDWAGGYTF. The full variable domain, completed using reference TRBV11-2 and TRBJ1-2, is EAGVAQSPRYKIIEKRQSVAFWCNPISGHATLYWYQQILGQGPKLLIQFQNNGVVDDSQLPKDRFSAERLKGVDSTLKIQPAKLEDSAVYLCASSLDWAGGYTFGSGTRLTVV.